The 11 T cell receptor beta chains reported below all come from one sample, sequenced in a study of T-cell memory formation after mild COVID-19. TCRdb ran MiXCR on the 5' RACE reads and lists one entry per CDR3 protein. This sample has fewer than 400,000 distinct CDR3 sequences, with over 10% found just once. Sequencing was carried out using PBMCs or a T cell subset sorted from them (not recorded which). The receptors were sampled from a man aged 18 to 29 who had mild COVID-19 (a few samples of this study predate the infection). Cell type and time point are not known.

This clonotype has only a few counts. The chain combines TRBV7-3 with TRBJ1-6; 8 nucleotides align to TRBD1. CDR3 length: 15 residues. J gave up 5 bases and V 5 bases, and 5 bases lay outside the gene matches. Germline loops: CDR1 SGHTA, CDR2 FQGTGA. CDR3 nucleotide sequence: TGTGCCAGCAGCGAACAGGGGGGAAATAATTCACCCCTCCACTTT. Translated, it gives CASSEQGGNNSPLHF.

The table lists this clonotype with a few counts. The chain recombines TRBV18 with TRBJ2-3; D perhaps matches TRBD1 (5 bases). Trimming cost V 0 bases and J 6 bases, with 10 bases left between them. Looked up from germline, CDR1 is KGHSH and CDR2 is LQKENI. The CDR3 length is 14 residues. DNA of the CDR3: TGTGCCAGCTCACCACCGGTGAACAGGGATACGCAGTATTTT. Translated: CASSPPVNRDTQYF.

The chain recombines TRBV18 with TRBJ1-5; a weak D match, TRBD1 (5 bases). Germline loops: CDR1 KGHSH, CDR2 LQKENI. With 5 bases removed from V and 5 bases from J, the gap between germline ends came to 13 bases. This CDR3 has 14 amino acids. In DNA form, the CDR3 reads TGTGCCAGCTCAAAGCGAACAGGTGATCAGCCCCAGCATTTT. It encodes CASSKRTGDQPQHF.

The sample holds a few counts of this clonotype. The CDR3 nucleotides read TGTGCCAGCAGTTACGAGTGGGGAAATTCACCCCTCCACTTT. Its translation: CASSYEWGNSPLHF. This chain joins TRBV6-2 or TRBV6-3 and TRBJ1-6; D remains unclear. V was cut by 2 bases and J by 7 bases, with 9 bases left in between. The germline V gene encodes CDR1 MNHEY and CDR2 SVGEGT. The CDR3 contains 14 residues.

This clonotype has a handful of counts. The V call is TRBV27, the J call TRBJ2-5, with 7 bases matching TRBD1. Losses at the gene ends were 6 bases for V and 4 bases for J; bases not matched to a gene: 8. The CDR3 runs 14 residues. The germline gives CDR1 MNHEY, CDR2 SMNVEV (reference sequence). The CDR3 sequence is CASSGQGELETQYF. In nucleotides, the CDR3 is TGTGCCAGCAGCGGGCAGGGGGAATTAGAGACCCAGTACTTC.

The J gene is TRBJ1-2, the V gene TRBV6-5; 8 bases map to TRBD1. This CDR3 contains 14 residues. The junction had 7 bases not matched to a gene; V was cut back by 6 bases and J by 4 bases. Per germline, CDR1 MNHEY and CDR2 SVGAGI. Here the CDR3 DNA reads TGTGCCAGCAGACCCGGGGGACAGGCCTATGGCTACACCTTC. As protein: CASRPGGQAYGYTF.

This clonotype turned up a few times. The gene calls are TRBV28 and TRBJ1-1; tentative D call: TRBD1 (5 bases). Trimming took 4 bases from V and 5 from J, leaving 14 bases between them. This CDR3 comprises 14 residues. Germline V gives CDR1 MDHEN, CDR2 SYDVKM. CDR3 loop: CASSYLPGGTEAFF. In DNA, the CDR3 is TGTGCCAGCAGTTATCTCCCGGGGGGTACTGAAGCTTTCTTT.

Ten or more counts support this clonotype. The rearrangement links TRBV29-1 to TRBJ2-5; TRBD1 aligns across 7 bases. The CDR3 totals 13 residues. With V trimmed by 4 bases and J by 4 bases, 6 bases remained unmatched. Germline values: CDR1 SQVTM, CDR2 ANQGSEA. The CDR3 region has the DNA TGCAGCGTTGTGGGACAGCGTGTAGAGACCCAGTACTTC. Its translation: CSVVGQRVETQYF.

V is TRBV29-1 and J is TRBJ2-3; D not resolved. Between the trimmed V and J ends, which lost 2 bases and 1 base, there was a span of 10 bases. The germline gives CDR1 SQVTM, CDR2 ANQGSEA. This CDR3 has 14 amino acids. The CDR3: CSVERGVGTDTQYF. For the CDR3, the DNA is TGCAGCGTTGAACGTGGGGTTGGCACAGATACGCAGTATTTT.

This clonotype was recorded a few times. The J gene is TRBJ2-7, the V gene TRBV6-5; TRBD1 might be the D (5 bases). CDR1 and CDR2 from the germline V gene are MNHEY and SVGAGI. V lost 7 bases, J lost 4 bases, and 17 bases lay in between. The CDR3 is 14 residues long. The CDR3 bases are TGTGCCAGCAACCCAAGGGGCTCCAATTACGAGCAGTACTTC. This sequence encodes CASNPRGSNYEQYF.

This clonotype was seen a few times. The V and J genes are TRBV12-3 or TRBV12-4 and TRBJ1-5; 8 bases align to TRBD1. V lost 6 bases and J lost 9; bases outside the gene matches: 7. The CDR3 is made up of 13 amino acids. In DNA, the CDR3 is TGTGCCAGCAGCACGGACAGGGAGGCGCCCCAGCATTTT. Encoded protein: CASSTDREAPQHF.